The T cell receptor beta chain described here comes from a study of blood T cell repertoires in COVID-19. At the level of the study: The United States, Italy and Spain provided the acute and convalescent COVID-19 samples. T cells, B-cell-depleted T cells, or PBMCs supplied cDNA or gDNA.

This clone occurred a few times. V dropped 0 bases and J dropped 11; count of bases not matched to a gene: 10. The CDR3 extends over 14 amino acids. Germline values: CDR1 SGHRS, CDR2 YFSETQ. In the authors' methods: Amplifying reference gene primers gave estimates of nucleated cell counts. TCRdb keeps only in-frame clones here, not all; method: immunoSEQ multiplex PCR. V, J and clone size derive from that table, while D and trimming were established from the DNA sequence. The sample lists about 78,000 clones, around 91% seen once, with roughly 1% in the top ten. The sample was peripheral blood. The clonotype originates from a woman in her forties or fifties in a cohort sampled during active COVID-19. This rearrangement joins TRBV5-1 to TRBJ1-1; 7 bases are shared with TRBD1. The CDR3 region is CASSLATEGAGAFF. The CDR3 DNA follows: TGCGCCAGCAGCTTGGCCACGGAGGGGGCAGGTGCTTTCTTT. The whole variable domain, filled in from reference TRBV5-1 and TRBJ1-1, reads KAGVTQTPRYLIKTRGQQVTLSCSPISGHRSVSWYQQTPGQGLQFLFEYFSETQRNKGNFPGRFSGRQFSNSRSEMNVSTLELGDSALYLCASSLATEGAGAFFGQGTRLTVV.